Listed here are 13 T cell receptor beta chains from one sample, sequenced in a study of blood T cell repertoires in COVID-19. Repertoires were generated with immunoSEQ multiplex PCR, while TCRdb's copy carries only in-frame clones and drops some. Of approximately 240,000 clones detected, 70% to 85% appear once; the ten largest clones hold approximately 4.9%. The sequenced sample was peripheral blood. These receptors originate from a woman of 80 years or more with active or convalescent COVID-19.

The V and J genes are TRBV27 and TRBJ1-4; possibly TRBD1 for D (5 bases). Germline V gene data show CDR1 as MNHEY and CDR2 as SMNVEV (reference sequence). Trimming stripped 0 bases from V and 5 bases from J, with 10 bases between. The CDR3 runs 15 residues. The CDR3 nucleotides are TGTGCCAGCAGTTTATCGGGGCAGAGGAATGAAAAACTGTTTTTT. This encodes CASSLSGQRNEKLFF.

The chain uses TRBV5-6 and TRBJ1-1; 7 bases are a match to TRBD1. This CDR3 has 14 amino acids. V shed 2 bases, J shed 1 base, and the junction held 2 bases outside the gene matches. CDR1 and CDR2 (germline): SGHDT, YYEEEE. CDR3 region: CASSFGTENTEAFF. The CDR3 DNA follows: TGTGCCAGCAGCTTCGGGACAGAGAACACTGAAGCTTTCTTT. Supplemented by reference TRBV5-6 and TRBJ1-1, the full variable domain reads DAGVTQSPTHLIKTRGQQVTLRCSPKSGHDTVSWYQQALGQGPQFIFQYYEEEERQRGNFPDRFSGHQFPNYSSELNVNALLLGDSALYLCASSFGTENTEAFFGQGTRLTVV.

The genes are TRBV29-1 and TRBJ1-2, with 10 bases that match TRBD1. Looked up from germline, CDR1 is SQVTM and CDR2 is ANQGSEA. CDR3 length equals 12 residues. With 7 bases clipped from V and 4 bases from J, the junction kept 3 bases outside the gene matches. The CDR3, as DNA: TGCAGCGGAGGACAGGGGGGCTATGGCTACACCTTC. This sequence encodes CSGGQGGYGYTF.

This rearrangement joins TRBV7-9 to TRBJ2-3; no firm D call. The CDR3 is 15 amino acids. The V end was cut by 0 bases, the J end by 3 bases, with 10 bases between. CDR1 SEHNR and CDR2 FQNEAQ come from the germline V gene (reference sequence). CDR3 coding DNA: TGTGCCAGCAGCTTAGCACTCGCACCTACAGATACGCAGTATTTT. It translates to CASSLALAPTDTQYF.

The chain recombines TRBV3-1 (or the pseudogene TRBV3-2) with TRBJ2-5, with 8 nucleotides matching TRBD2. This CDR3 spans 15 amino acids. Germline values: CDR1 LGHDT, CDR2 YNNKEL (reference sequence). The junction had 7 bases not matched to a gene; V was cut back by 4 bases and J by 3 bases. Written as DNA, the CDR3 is TGTGCCAGCAGCCCTAAGGGACTAGTCAAAGAGACCCAGTACTTC. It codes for CASSPKGLVKETQYF.

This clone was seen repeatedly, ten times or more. The CDR3 DNA sequence: TGTGCCAGCAGTGAGCCCCAGAGGGCCCTAGGAAACGAGCAGTACTTC. The encoded protein is CASSEPQRALGNEQYF. This chain connects TRBV6-1 to TRBJ2-7; perhaps TRBD2 as D (5 bases). Per germline, CDR1 MNHNS and CDR2 SASEGT. The CDR3 is made up of 16 amino acids. V was cut by 3 bases and J by 5 bases, with 20 bases left in between.

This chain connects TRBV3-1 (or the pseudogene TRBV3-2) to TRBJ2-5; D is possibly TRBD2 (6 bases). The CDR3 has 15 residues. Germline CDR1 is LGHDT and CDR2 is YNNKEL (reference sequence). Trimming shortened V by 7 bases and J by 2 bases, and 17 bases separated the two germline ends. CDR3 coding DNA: TGTGCCAGCACCACAAGAGGCGGGATTCAAGAGACCCAGTACTTC. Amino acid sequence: CASTTRGGIQETQYF.

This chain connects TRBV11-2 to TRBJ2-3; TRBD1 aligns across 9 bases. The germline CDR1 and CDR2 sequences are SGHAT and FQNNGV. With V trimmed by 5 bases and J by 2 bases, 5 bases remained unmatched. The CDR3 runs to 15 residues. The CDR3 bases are TGTGCCAGCAGCCAGAGGACAGGGGCCACAGATACGCAGTATTTT. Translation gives CASSQRTGATDTQYF.

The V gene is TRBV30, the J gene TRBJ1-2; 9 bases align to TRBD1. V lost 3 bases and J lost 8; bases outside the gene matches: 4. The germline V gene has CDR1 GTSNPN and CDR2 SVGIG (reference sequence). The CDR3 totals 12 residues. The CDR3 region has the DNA TGTGCCTGGAGCGGGACAGGGCGGGGCTACACCTTC. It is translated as CAWSGTGRGYTF. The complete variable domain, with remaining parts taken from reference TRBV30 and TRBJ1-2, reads SQTIHQWPATLVQPVGSPLSLECTVEGTSNPNLYWYRQAAGRGLQLLFYSVGIGQISSEVPQNLSASRPQDRQFILSSKKLLLSDSGFYLCAWSGTGRGYTFGSGTRLTVV.

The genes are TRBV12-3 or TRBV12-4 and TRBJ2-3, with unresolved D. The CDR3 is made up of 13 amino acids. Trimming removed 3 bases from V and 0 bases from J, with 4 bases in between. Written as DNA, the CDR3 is TGTGCCAGCAGTTTTGCGAGCACAGATACGCAGTATTTT. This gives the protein CASSFASTDTQYF.

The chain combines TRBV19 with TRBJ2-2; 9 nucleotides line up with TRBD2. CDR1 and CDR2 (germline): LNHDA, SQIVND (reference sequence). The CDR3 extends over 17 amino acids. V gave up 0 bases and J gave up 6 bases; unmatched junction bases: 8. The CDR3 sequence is CASSIDHLVAGAGELFF. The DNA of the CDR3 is TGTGCCAGTAGTATAGATCATTTAGTAGCGGGGGCCGGGGAGCTGTTTTTT.

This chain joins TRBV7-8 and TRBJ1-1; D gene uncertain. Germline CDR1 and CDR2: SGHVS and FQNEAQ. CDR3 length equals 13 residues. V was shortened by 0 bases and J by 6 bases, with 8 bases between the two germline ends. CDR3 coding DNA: TGTGCCAGCAGCTTAGCGGTCAGATCTGAAGCTTTCTTT. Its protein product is CASSLAVRSEAFF. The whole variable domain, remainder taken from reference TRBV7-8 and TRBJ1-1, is GAGVSQSPRYKVAKRGQDVALRCDPISGHVSLFWYQQALGQGPEFLTYFQNEAQLDKSGLPSDRFFAERPEGSVSTLKIQRTQQEDSAVYLCASSLAVRSEAFFGQGTRLTVV.

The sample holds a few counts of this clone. CDR3 nucleotides: TGTGCCAGCAGTTACCGGGAGTCCTACAATGAGCAGTTCTTC. This gives the protein CASSYRESYNEQFF. The V gene is TRBV6-5, the J gene TRBJ2-1, with D perhaps TRBD2 (6 bases). In germline, CDR1 is MNHEY, CDR2 SVGAGI. With 2 bases removed from V and 1 base from J, the gap between germline ends came to 6 bases. The CDR3 consists of 14 residues.